This T cell receptor (beta chain) emerged from a study of blood T cell repertoires in COVID-19. Study in general: Samples representing acute and convalescent COVID-19 were sourced from the United States, Italy and Spain. T cells, B-cell-depleted T cells, or PBMCs supplied cDNA or gDNA.

As processed by the authors: Reference gene primer amplification in the assay estimated nucleated cell counts. Profiling relied on immunoSEQ multiplex PCR, and the TCRdb table lists in-frame clones only, not all of them. The DNA was the basis for D and trimming; V, J and clone size are from that table. The data contain 200,000 to 300,000 clones, 70% to 90% of them singletons. This clone occurred once. The CDR3 covers 16 residues. From germline, CDR1 is SNHLY and CDR2 FYNNEI. Trimming pared 6 bases from V and 0 bases from J, leaving 12 bases between. The V call is TRBV2, the J call TRBJ1-6; the D gene is possibly TRBD1 (5 bases). This receptor was obtained from a man aged 25-45 years with active or convalescent COVID-19. Sample: peripheral blood. The CDR3 DNA reads TGTGCCAGCAGGAAAGACAGAAACTCCTATAATTCACCCCTCCACTTT. This encodes CASRKDRNSYNSPLHF.